This entry lists 20 T cell receptor beta chains sequenced from one sample in a study of beta chain features in type 1 diabetes. General study findings and limits: Patients with Type 1 diabetes showed moderately but significantly shorter TCRB CDR3s in all four CD4+ subsets.

These TCRs' antigens remain unknown. Expressed TCRB transcripts were sequenced after all isolated RNA was converted to cDNA. Generated by immunoSEQ multiplex PCR, the TCRdb table keeps only in-frame clones and is missing some. The table lists about 660,000 clones, about an eighth of them singletons. Source material: naive CD4+ T cells from blood. These receptors came from a man aged 18 to 30 with type 1 diabetes.

This chain connects TRBV5-1 to TRBJ2-1; D is unclear. The CDR3 covers 11 residues. CDR1 SGHRS and CDR2 YFSETQ come from the germline V gene. Between the trimmed V and J ends, which lost 1 base and 9 bases, there was a span of 5 bases. This CDR3 is CASSLNTEQFF. The CDR3 region has the DNA TGCGCCAGCAGCTTGAACACTGAGCAGTTCTTC.

The CDR3 DNA reads as TGTGCCTGGAGTGCCTACACTGAAGCTTTCTTT. Its translation is CAWSAYTEAFF. This chain links TRBV30 with TRBJ1-1; D is unclear. V gave up 1 base and J gave up 3 bases, with 3 bases separating them. In germline, CDR1 is GTSNPN, CDR2 SVGIG (reference sequence). The CDR3 length is 11 residues.

This clone was recorded a few times. The gene calls are TRBV7-9 and TRBJ1-5; a weak D match, TRBD1 (5 bases). Trimming took off 1 base at V and 6 bases at J, with 13 bases between the two ends. Germline values: CDR1 SEHNR, CDR2 FQNEAQ (reference sequence). CDR3 length: 15 residues. In nucleotides, the CDR3 is TGTGCCAGCAGCTTAGAGGGGCAGGGCAGTCAGCCCCAGCATTTT. Translating gives CASSLEGQGSQPQHF.

The CDR3 coding sequence is TGTGCCAGCAGTTACGGGGCCAAAAATCAGCCCCAGCATTTT. Protein sequence: CASSYGAKNQPQHF. The chain carries TRBV28 and TRBJ1-5, with TRBD1 as a possible D gene (5 bases). The germline V gene encodes CDR1 MDHEN and CDR2 SYDVKM. The V and J ends lost 4 bases and 4 bases respectively, with 11 bases between them. There are 14 residues in the CDR3.

The sample holds a few counts of this clone. V gene TRBV29-1 combines with J gene TRBJ2-7; a possible D gene is TRBD2 (6 bases). Between the trimmed V and J ends, which lost 5 bases and 2 bases, there was a span of 19 bases. Germline V gene sequence: CDR1 SQVTM, CDR2 ANQGSEA. The CDR3 consists of 15 residues. The CDR3 DNA follows: TGCAGCGTTCTCCACCCCAGCGGGCCACCCTACGAGCAGTACTTC. Translated: CSVLHPSGPPYEQYF.

This clone has more than one count but fewer than ten. The V gene is TRBV5-1, the J gene TRBJ2-7, with 10 positions matching TRBD1. V shed 4 bases, J shed 5 bases, and the junction held 9 bases outside the gene matches. In germline, CDR1 is SGHRS, CDR2 YFSETQ. This CDR3 spans 15 amino acids. CDR3 in amino acids: CASSAPTGGSDEQYF. As DNA, the CDR3 is TGCGCCAGCAGCGCTCCGACAGGGGGCTCAGACGAGCAGTACTTC.

In its sample, this clone was seen a few times. V and J are TRBV27 and TRBJ2-7; 8 bases match TRBD1. Germline CDR1 and CDR2: MNHEY and SMNVEV (reference sequence). The CDR3 extends over 14 amino acids. V lost 9 bases and J lost 2; bases outside the gene matches: 9. The CDR3 DNA reads as TGTGCCAGTAGCCGACAGGGGAAAACCTACGAGCAGTACTTC. Protein: CASSRQGKTYEQYF.

V usage is TRBV28 and J usage is TRBJ2-3; D possibly corresponds to TRBD2 (5 bases). The CDR3 is made up of 15 amino acids. Germline V CDR1 and CDR2: MDHEN, SYDVKM. With 5 bases removed from V and 4 bases from J, the gap between germline ends came to 16 bases. CDR3 sequence: CASSLPLGDPDTQYF. CDR3 sequence (DNA): TGTGCCAGCAGTCTCCCCTTGGGAGACCCAGATACGCAGTATTTT.

This clone was counted between two and nine times. CDR3 loop: CASSQVPQETQYF. In DNA, the CDR3 is TGCGCCAGCAGCCAAGTCCCACAAGAGACCCAGTACTTC. V usage is TRBV4-3 and J usage is TRBJ2-5; D is uncertain. Germline V gene sequence: CDR1 LGHNA, CDR2 YSLEER. The CDR3 runs to 13 residues. The V gene lost 1 base and the J gene lost 2 bases, with 5 bases spanning the gap.

There are a few counts of this clone. J is TRBJ1-2 and V is TRBV2; maybe TRBD1 (5 bases). The CDR3 extends over 16 amino acids. Germline V gene sequence: CDR1 SNHLY, CDR2 FYNNEI. V was cut by 4 bases and J by 3 bases, with 18 bases left in between. The CDR3 sequence is CASSAGTVKKDYGYTF. For the CDR3, the DNA is TGTGCCAGCAGTGCTGGGACTGTAAAAAAGGACTATGGCTACACCTTC.

This chain uses TRBV27 with TRBJ2-5; D could derive from TRBD1 or TRBD2 (7 bases each). The CDR3 contains 15 residues. The V gene lost 6 bases and the J gene lost 5 bases, with 19 bases spanning the gap. From germline, CDR1 is MNHEY and CDR2 SMNVEV (reference sequence). CDR3 DNA: TGTGCCAGCAGCAGGGGGGGAAGTCTATTGGAGACCCAGTACTTC. It encodes CASSRGGSLLETQYF.

This sequence joins TRBV14 and TRBJ1-2; no clear D. V was cut by 6 bases and J by 8 bases, with 10 bases left in between. Germline V CDR1 and CDR2: SGHDN, FVKESK. This CDR3 comprises 11 residues. The chain's CDR3 is CASSQTGGYTF. The CDR3 coding sequence is TGTGCCAGCAGTCAAACGGGAGGCTACACCTTC. Complete variable domain (other parts from reference TRBV14 and TRBJ1-2): EAGVTQFPSHSVIEKGQTVTLRCDPISGHDNLYWYRRVMGKEIKFLLHFVKESKQDESGMPNNRFLAERTGGTYSTLKVQPAELEDSGVYFCASSQTGGYTFGSGTRLTVV.

This clone was found a few times. One junction end does not reproduce the germline sequence, and a read error may be involved. The rearrangement links TRBV10-3 to TRBJ1-4, with 10 bases matching TRBD1. This CDR3 is built from 13 residues. The germline V gene has CDR1 ENHRY and CDR2 SYGVKD. The CDR3 here is CAISDSDRGPMFF. The CDR3 DNA follows: TGTGCCATCAGTGACTCAGACAGGGGGCCAATGTTCTTT.

The V call is TRBV25-1, the J call TRBJ2-7; D remains ambiguous. Germline V gene data show CDR1 as MGHDK and CDR2 as SYGVNS. The length of the CDR3 is 13 residues. V was cut by 7 bases and J by 1 base, with 11 bases left in between. The CDR3 sequence is CASISSGSYEQYF. CDR3 nucleotide sequence: TGTGCCAGCATTTCGAGTGGGTCCTACGAGCAGTACTTC.

This chain joins TRBV30 and TRBJ1-4, with D uncertain. CDR1 GTSNPN and CDR2 SVGIG come from the germline V gene (reference sequence). The V gene lost 2 bases and the J gene lost 0 bases, with 16 bases spanning the gap. The CDR3 has 17 residues. The CDR3 protein is CAWSRRWGIATNEKLFF. DNA for the CDR3: TGTGCCTGGAGTCGTAGGTGGGGAATTGCAACTAATGAAAAACTGTTTTTT.

As DNA, the CDR3 is TGTGCCAGCAGCCATAGCGGGTCCTACGAGCAGTACTTC. It specifies CASSHSGSYEQYF. The rearrangement links TRBV6-5 to TRBJ2-7, with TRBD2 matching 7 bases. The CDR3 contains 13 residues. CDR1 MNHEY and CDR2 SVGAGI come from the germline V gene. Losses at the gene ends were 6 bases for V and 1 base for J; bases not matched to a gene: 3.

This clone has a handful of counts. The chain employs TRBV15 and TRBJ2-5; unclear D gene. There are 18 residues in the CDR3. V was clipped by 1 base and J by 2 bases, with 20 bases between them. The germline V gene encodes CDR1 LNHNV and CDR2 YYDKDF (reference sequence). The CDR3 is CATSRVGISKSRQETQYF. CDR3 nucleotide sequence: TGTGCCACCAGCAGAGTGGGGATCTCGAAATCAAGACAAGAGACCCAGTACTTC. Drawing the rest from reference TRBV15 and TRBJ2-5, the complete variable domain is DAMVIQNPRYQVTQFGKPVTLSCSQTLNHNVMYWYQQKSSQAPKLLFHYYDKDFNNEADTPDNFQSRRPNTSFCFLDIRSPGLGDTAMYLCATSRVGISKSRQETQYFGPGTRLLVL.

The chain joins TRBV11-2 to TRBJ2-7; a possible D gene is TRBD1 (5 bases). Germline V gene lookup returns CDR1 SGHAT and CDR2 FQNNGV. The V end lost 5 bases, the J end lost 2 bases, and 16 bases lay between the germline ends. The CDR3 covers 15 residues. The CDR3 here is CASSPNPTGTYEQYF. CDR3 bases: TGTGCCAGCAGCCCTAACCCCACAGGTACCTACGAGCAGTACTTC.

The chain carries TRBV5-4 and TRBJ1-2; TRBD1 is a possible D gene (6 bases). The germline CDR1 and CDR2 sequences are SGHNT and YYREEE (reference sequence). The CDR3 has 13 residues. V was trimmed by 4 bases and J by 8 bases, leaving 15 bases between them. The CDR3 sequence: CASSVPGARGYTF. The DNA of the CDR3 is TGTGCCAGCAGCGTACCAGGGGCGCGGGGCTACACCTTC.

This clone was seen more than once but under ten times. Other DNA sequences within the sample encode an identical CDR3. The chain uses TRBV9 and TRBJ2-3; 9 nucleotides match TRBD1. Germline values: CDR1 SGDLS, CDR2 YYNGEE. J gave up 3 bases and V 2 bases, and 1 base lay outside the gene matches. The length of the CDR3 is 14 residues. The CDR3 nucleotides are TGTGCCAGCAGCGTTGGACAGGGGACAGATACGCAGTATTTT. Translated: CASSVGQGTDTQYF.